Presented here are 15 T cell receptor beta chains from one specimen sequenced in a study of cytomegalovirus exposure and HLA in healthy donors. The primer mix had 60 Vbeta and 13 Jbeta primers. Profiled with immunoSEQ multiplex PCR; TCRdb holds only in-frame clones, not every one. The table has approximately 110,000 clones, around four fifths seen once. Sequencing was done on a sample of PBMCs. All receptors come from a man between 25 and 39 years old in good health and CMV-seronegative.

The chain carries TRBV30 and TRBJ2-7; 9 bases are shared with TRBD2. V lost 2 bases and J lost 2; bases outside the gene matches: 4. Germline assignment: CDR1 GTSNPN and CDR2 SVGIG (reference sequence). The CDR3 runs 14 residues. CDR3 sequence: CAWSRLAGTYEQYF. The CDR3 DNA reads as TGTGCCTGGAGTCGGCTAGCGGGAACCTACGAGCAGTACTTC. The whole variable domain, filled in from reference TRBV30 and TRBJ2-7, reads SQTIHQWPATLVQPVGSPLSLECTVEGTSNPNLYWYRQAAGRGLQLLFYSVGIGQISSEVPQNLSASRPQDRQFILSSKKLLLSDSGFYLCAWSRLAGTYEQYFGPGTRLTVT.

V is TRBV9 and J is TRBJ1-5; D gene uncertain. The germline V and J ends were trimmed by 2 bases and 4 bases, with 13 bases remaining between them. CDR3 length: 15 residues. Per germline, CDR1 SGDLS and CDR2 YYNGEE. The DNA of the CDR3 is TGTGCCAGCAGCGTTAAGGACTCGGGGAATCAGCCCCAGCATTTT. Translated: CASSVKDSGNQPQHF.

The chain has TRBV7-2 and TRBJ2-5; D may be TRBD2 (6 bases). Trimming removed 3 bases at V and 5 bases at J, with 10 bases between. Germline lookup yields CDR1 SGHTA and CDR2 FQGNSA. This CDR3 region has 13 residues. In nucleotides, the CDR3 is TGTGCCAGCAGCTTTAGCGGCCGTGAGACCCAGTACTTC. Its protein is CASSFSGRETQYF.

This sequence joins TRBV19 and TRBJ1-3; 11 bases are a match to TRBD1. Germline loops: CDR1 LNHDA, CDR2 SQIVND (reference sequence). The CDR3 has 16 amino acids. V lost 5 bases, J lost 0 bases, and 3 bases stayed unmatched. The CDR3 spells CASSHGTGGSGNTIYF. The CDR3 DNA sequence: TGTGCCAGTAGTCACGGGACAGGGGGCTCTGGAAACACCATATATTTT.

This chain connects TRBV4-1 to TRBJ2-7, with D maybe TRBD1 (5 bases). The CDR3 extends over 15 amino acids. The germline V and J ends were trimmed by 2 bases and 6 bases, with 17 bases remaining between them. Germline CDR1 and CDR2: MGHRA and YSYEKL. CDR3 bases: TGCGCCAGCAGCCAACTCCAAGGACAAATACGCGAGCAGTACTTC. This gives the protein CASSQLQGQIREQYF.

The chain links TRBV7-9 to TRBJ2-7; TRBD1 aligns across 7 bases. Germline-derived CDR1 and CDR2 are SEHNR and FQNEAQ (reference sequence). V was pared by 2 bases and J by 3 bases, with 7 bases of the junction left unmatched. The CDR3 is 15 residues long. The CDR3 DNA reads TGTGCCAGCAGCTTAATGGGACAGCAACGCTACGAGCAGTACTTC. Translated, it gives CASSLMGQQRYEQYF.

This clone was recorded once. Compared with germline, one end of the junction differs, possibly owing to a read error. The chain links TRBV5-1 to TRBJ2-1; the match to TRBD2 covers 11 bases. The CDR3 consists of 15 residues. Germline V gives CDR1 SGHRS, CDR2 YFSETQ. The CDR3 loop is CAGSLGSGGASEQFF. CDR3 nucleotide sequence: TGCGCCGGCAGCTTGGGTAGCGGGGGGGCCTCTGAGCAGTTCTTC.

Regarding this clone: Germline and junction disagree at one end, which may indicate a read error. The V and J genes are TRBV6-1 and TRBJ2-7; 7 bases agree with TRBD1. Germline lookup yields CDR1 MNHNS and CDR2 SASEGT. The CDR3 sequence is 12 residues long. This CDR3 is CASSEGWETGSF. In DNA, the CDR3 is TGTGCCAGCAGTGAAGGTTGGGAGACAGGGTCCTTC.

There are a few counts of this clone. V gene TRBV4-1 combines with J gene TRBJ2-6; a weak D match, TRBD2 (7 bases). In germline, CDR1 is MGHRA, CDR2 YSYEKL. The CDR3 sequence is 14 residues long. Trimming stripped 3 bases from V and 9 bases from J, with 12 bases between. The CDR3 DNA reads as TGCGCCAGCAGCCACCTGGGGGGGCTCAACGTCCTGACTTTC. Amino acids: CASSHLGGLNVLTF.

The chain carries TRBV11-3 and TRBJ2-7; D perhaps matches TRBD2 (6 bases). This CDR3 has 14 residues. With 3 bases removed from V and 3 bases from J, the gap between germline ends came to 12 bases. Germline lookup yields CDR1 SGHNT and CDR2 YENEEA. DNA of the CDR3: TGTGCCAGCAGCTTGCGGGACTCAAACTACGAGCAGTACTTC. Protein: CASSLRDSNYEQYF.

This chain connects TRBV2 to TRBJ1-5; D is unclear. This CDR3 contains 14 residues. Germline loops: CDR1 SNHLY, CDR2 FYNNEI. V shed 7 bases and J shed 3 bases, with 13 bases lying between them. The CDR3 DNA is TGTGCCAGCACGTTCCCGGGTCCCAATCAGCCCCAGCATTTT. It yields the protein CASTFPGPNQPQHF. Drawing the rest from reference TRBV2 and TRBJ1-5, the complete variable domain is EPEVTQTPSHQVTQMGQEVILRCVPISNHLYFYWYRQILGQKVEFLVSFYNNEISEKSEIFDDQFSVERPDGSNFTLKIRSTKLEDSAMYFCASTFPGPNQPQHFGDGTRLSIL.

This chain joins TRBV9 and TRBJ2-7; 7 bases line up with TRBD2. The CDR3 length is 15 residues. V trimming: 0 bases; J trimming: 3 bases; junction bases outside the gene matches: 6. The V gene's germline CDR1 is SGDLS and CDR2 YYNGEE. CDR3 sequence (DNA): TGTGCCAGCAGCGTAGCCAGCGGGACCAGCTACGAGCAGTACTTC. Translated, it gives CASSVASGTSYEQYF. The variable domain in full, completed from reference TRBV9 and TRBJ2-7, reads DSGVTQTPKHLITATGQRVTLRCSPRSGDLSVYWYQQSLDQGLQFLIQYYNGEERAKGNILERFSAQQFPDLHSELNLSSLELGDSALYFCASSVASGTSYEQYFGPGTRLTVT.

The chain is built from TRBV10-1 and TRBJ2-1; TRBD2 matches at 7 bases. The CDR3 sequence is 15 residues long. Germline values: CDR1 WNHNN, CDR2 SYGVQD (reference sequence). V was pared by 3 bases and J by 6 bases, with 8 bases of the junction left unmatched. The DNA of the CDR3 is TGCGCCAGCAGTGACGGGATGGGGGGGTTCAATGAGCAGTTCTTC. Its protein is CASSDGMGGFNEQFF.

The CDR3 bases are TGTGCCAGCAGCTTAGCCTCGGGAACCGTCGTCGCTGAAGCTTTCTTT. As protein: CASSLASGTVVAEAFF. The rearrangement links TRBV7-8 to TRBJ1-1; D not certain. The germline CDR1 and CDR2 sequences are SGHVS and FQNEAQ. There are 16 residues in the CDR3. The germline V and J ends were trimmed by 0 bases and 6 bases, with 17 bases remaining between them.

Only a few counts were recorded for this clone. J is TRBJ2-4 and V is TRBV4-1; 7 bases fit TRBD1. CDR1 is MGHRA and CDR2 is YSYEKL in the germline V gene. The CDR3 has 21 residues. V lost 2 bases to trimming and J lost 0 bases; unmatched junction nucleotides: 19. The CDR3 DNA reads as TGCGCCAGCAGCCAATCGTCCGGGACAGAAAACCAATTACTAGCCAAAAACATTCAGTACTTC. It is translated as CASSQSSGTENQLLAKNIQYF.